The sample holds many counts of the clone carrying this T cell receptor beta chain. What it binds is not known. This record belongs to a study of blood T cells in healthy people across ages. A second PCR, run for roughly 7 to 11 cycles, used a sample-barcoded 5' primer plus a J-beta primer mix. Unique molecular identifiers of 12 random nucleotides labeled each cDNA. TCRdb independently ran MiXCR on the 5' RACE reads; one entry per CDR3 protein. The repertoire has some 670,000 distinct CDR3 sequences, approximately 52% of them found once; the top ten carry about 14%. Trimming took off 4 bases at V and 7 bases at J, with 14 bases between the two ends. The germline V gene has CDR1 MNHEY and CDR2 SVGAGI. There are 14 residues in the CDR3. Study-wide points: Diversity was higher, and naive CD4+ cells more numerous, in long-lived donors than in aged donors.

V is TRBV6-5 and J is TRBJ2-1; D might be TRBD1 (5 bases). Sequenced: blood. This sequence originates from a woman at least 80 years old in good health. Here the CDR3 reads CASSFGPRGNEQFF. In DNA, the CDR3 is TGTGCCAGCAGTTTCGGACCAAGGGGTAATGAGCAGTTCTTC.